The rows below give T cell receptor beta chains drawn from one sample of a study of cytomegalovirus exposure and HLA in healthy donors. Produced via immunoSEQ multiplex PCR; TCRdb's table is partial and in-frame only. The sample lists 200,000 or so clones, about 78% seen once, with nearly 3% in the top ten. The sample comprised PBMCs. These receptors were obtained from a woman in her 30s in good health and CMV-seronegative. Both conserved end residues are part of each CDR3. D genes are given only for firm matches. The listing skips clone size in some rows; elsewhere it reads once, few, many or a size class.

j_call: TRBJ1-6
clone_size: NA
v_call: TRBV5-1
d_call: NA
cdr3_aa: CASSSSTTVNNSPLHF
cdr3_nt: TGCGCCAGCAGCTCATCTACCACAGTTAACAATTCACCCCTCCACTTT

j_call: TRBJ2-1
clone_size: NA
v_call: TRBV5-1
d_call: TRBD2
cdr3_aa: CASSLGLADYNEQFF
cdr3_nt: TGCGCCAGCAGCTTGGGGCTAGCGGACTACAATGAGCAGTTCTTC

j_call: TRBJ1-6
clone_size: NA
v_call: TRBV7-8
d_call: TRBD1
cdr3_aa: CASSPRQGALLSPLHF
cdr3_nt: TGTGCCAGCAGTCCCAGACAGGGGGCTCTGCTATCACCCCTCCACTTT

j_call: TRBJ2-1
clone_size: NA
v_call: TRBV7-9
d_call: NA
cdr3_aa: CASSFSSRAAYNEQFF
cdr3_nt: TGTGCCAGCAGCTTTTCGTCCAGGGCGGCCTACAATGAGCAGTTCTTC

j_call: TRBJ1-2
clone_size: NA
v_call: TRBV5-5
d_call: NA
cdr3_aa: CASSPDSNYGYTF
cdr3_nt: TGTGCCAGCAGCCCAGACAGCAACTATGGCTACACCTTC

j_call: TRBJ2-7
clone_size: NA
v_call: TRBV28
d_call: TRBD2
cdr3_aa: CASRREGDDEQYF
cdr3_nt: TGTGCCAGCAGGAGGGAGGGAGACGACGAGCAGTACTTC

j_call: TRBJ1-1
clone_size: NA
v_call: TRBV19
d_call: TRBD1
cdr3_aa: CASSTRQGRMNTEAFF
cdr3_nt: TGTGCCAGTAGTACCCGACAGGGACGAATGAACACTGAAGCTTTCTTT

j_call: TRBJ2-2
clone_size: NA
v_call: TRBV29-1
d_call: NA
cdr3_aa: CSVGPWAASTGELFF
cdr3_nt: TGCAGCGTTGGCCCCTGGGCCGCGAGCACCGGGGAGCTGTTTTTT

j_call: TRBJ1-1
clone_size: NA
v_call: TRBV7-9
d_call: NA
cdr3_aa: CASRILGGDTEAFF
cdr3_nt: TGTGCCAGCAGGATCTTAGGGGGGGACACTGAAGCTTTCTTT

j_call: TRBJ1-6
clone_size: NA
v_call: TRBV6-1
d_call: NA
cdr3_aa: CASSEIEAAYNSPLHF
cdr3_nt: TGTGCCAGCAGTGAAATTGAGGCAGCTTATAATTCACCCCTCCACTTT

j_call: TRBJ1-2
clone_size: NA
v_call: TRBV6-1
d_call: TRBD1
cdr3_aa: CATFPGQGARGGYPF
cdr3_nt: TGTGCCACCTTCCCCGGACAGGGGGCTAGGGGTGGCTACCCCTTC

j_call: TRBJ2-5
clone_size: NA
v_call: TRBV29-1
d_call: TRBD1
cdr3_aa: CSVEGGTESQYF
cdr3_nt: TGCAGCGTTGAAGGGGGGACAGAATCCCAGTACTTC

j_call: TRBJ2-7
clone_size: NA
v_call: TRBV19
d_call: TRBD2
cdr3_aa: CASSIRRGSGVYEQYF
cdr3_nt: TGTGCCAGTAGTATCCGACGGGGTAGCGGGGTCTACGAGCAGTACTTC

j_call: TRBJ2-1
clone_size: NA
v_call: TRBV19
d_call: TRBD2
cdr3_aa: CASYPSLAGTYNEQFF
cdr3_nt: TGTGCCAGTTACCCCTCCCTAGCGGGTACCTACAATGAGCAGTTCTTC

j_call: TRBJ2-1
clone_size: once
v_call: TRBV18
d_call: NA
cdr3_aa: CASSPRGVQGNEQFF
cdr3_nt: TGTGCCAGCTCACCAAGAGGGGTCCAGGGGAATGAGCAGTTCTTC

j_call: TRBJ2-7
clone_size: NA
v_call: TRBV18
d_call: TRBD2
cdr3_aa: CASSRVAGQTYEQYF
cdr3_nt: TGTGCCAGCTCACGCGTAGCGGGGCAGACCTACGAGCAGTACTTC

j_call: TRBJ2-3
clone_size: NA
v_call: TRBV5-1
d_call: NA
cdr3_aa: CASSLGTSTDTQYF
cdr3_nt: TGCGCCAGCAGCTTGGGGACTAGCACAGATACGCAGTATTTT

j_call: TRBJ2-5
clone_size: NA
v_call: TRBV5-5
d_call: TRBD2
cdr3_aa: CASSPGGSAARIQETQYF
cdr3_nt: TGTGCCAGCAGCCCCGGGGGGTCGGCGGCAAGGATCCAAGAGACCCAGTACTTC